The rows below give T cell receptor beta chains drawn from one sample of a study of blood T cell repertoires in COVID-19. Data came from immunoSEQ multiplex PCR; TCRdb stores just in-frame clones and leaves some out. The table includes approximately 190,000 clones, 70% to 90% detected once. The sequencing input was peripheral blood. The source is a man in his sixties with active or convalescent COVID-19. The CDR3 runs from the conserved cysteine through the conserved F or W. Each record gives: J gene, clone size, D gene, V gene, CDR3 protein, CDR3 DNA. A D gene is named only where the DNA matches it firmly. Clone size appears in some rows only: once, few, many, or a class for an expanded clone.

TRBJ1-2,.,.,TRBV18,CASSRSNRVGFGYTF,TGTGCCAGCTCACGTTCGAACAGGGTTGGGTTTGGCTACACCTTC
TRBJ1-5,.,.,TRBV24-1,CATSANLYQPQHF,TGTGCCACCAGTGCTAACCTTTATCAGCCCCAGCATTTT
TRBJ2-3,.,TRBD2,TRBV10-2,CARAGRSGGEGVLNTQYF,TGCGCCAGGGCGGGCCGGAGCGGGGGGGAGGGAGTGTTAAATACGCAGTATTTT
TRBJ1-5,.,.,TRBV2,CASSDRPGQPQHF,TGTGCCAGCAGCGACAGGCCCGGTCAGCCCCAGCATTTT
TRBJ1-5,.,.,TRBV4-1,CASSLSGAGNQPQHF,TGCGCCAGCAGCTTGAGTGGGGCGGGGAATCAGCCCCAGCATTTT
TRBJ1-2,.,.,TRBV12-3/TRBV12-4,CASSFGANYGYTF,TGTGCCAGCAGTTTTGGAGCTAACTATGGCTACACCTTC
TRBJ2-3,once,.,TRBV6-5,CASSPRTFTDTQYF,TGTGCCAGCAGTCCCCGGACATTCACAGATACGCAGTATTTT
TRBJ2-7,.,TRBD2,TRBV5-1,CASGTTLAGGPNEQYF,TGCGCCAGCGGAACCACCCTAGCGGGGGGGCCCAACGAGCAGTACTTC
TRBJ1-3,.,TRBD1,TRBV9,CASSFRGQSGNTIYF,TGTGCCAGCAGCTTCAGGGGGCAATCTGGAAACACCATATATTTT
TRBJ1-4,few,.,TRBV12-5,CASGSMVPPAGMFSRKLFF,TGTGCTAGTGGTTCAATGGTCCCCCCGGCAGGGATGTTTAGTCGAAAACTGTTTTTT
TRBJ1-1,.,.,TRBV5-4,CASSLGVRVSNTEAFF,TGTGCCAGCAGCTTGGGTGTCAGGGTATCAAACACTGAAGCTTTCTTT
TRBJ1-1,.,TRBD1,TRBV30,CAWSVDRGTEAFF,TGTGCCTGGAGTGTGGACAGGGGCACTGAAGCTTTCTTT
TRBJ2-3,.,.,TRBV30,CAWAAGTPDTQYF,TGTGCCTGGGCTGCGGGGACCCCAGATACGCAGTATTTT
TRBJ2-3,.,TRBD2,TRBV4-1,CASSRTSGGSGVTDTQYF,TGCGCCAGCAGCCGGACTAGCGGGGGTTCCGGGGTAACAGATACGCAGTATTTT
TRBJ1-6,once,.,TRBV6-5,CASSSMNSPLHF,TGTGCCAGCAGTTCCATGAATTCACCCCTCCACTTT
TRBJ2-6,.,TRBD1,TRBV24-1,CATSDPGTGNSGANVLTF,TGTGCCACCAGTGATCCCGGGACAGGGAACTCTGGGGCCAACGTCCTGACTTTC
TRBJ2-1,.,.,TRBV4-1,CASSQVAGAGNEQFF,TGCGCCAGCAGCCAAGTGGCAGGGGCCGGCAATGAGCAGTTCTTC
TRBJ1-4,few,TRBD1,TRBV2,CASRLGQGRNEKLFF,TGTGCCAGCAGGCTTGGACAGGGAAGAAATGAAAAACTGTTTTTT
TRBJ2-3,.,TRBD2,TRBV24-1,CATSDFGQGGITDTQYF,TGTGCCACCAGTGATTTCGGGCAGGGAGGGATTACAGATACGCAGTATTTT
TRBJ1-3,once,TRBD1,TRBV18,CASSPLGDPGQLYSGNTIYF,TGTGCCAGCTCACCCCTTGGGGATCCGGGACAGCTATACTCTGGAAACACCATATATTTT
TRBJ1-1,.,.,TRBV5-1,CASSYRDAGNTEAFF,TGCGCCAGCAGCTACAGGGACGCCGGCAACACTGAAGCTTTCTTT
TRBJ2-1,.,.,TRBV6-2/TRBV6-3,CASSLEVGVSYNEQFF,TGTGCCAGCAGTCTCGAAGTCGGGGTTTCCTACAATGAGCAGTTCTTC
TRBJ2-1,.,.,TRBV5-1,CASSPGPPAGGPYNEQFF,TGCGCCAGCAGTCCGGGACCCCCAGCAGGGGGGCCGTACAATGAGCAGTTCTTC
TRBJ2-3,.,TRBD1,TRBV5-1,CASSSDRGLRDTQYF,TGCGCCAGCAGTTCGGACAGGGGGCTAAGAGATACGCAGTATTTT
TRBJ1-6,.,TRBD1,TRBV11-2,CASSHRGLNSPLHF,TGTGCCAGCAGCCACAGGGGGCTTAATTCACCCCTCCACTTT
TRBJ1-6,.,.,TRBV3-1/TRBV3-2,CASNLGGASSPLHF,TGTGCCAGCAACCTAGGGGGAGCGAGTTCACCCCTCCACTTT
TRBJ1-5,.,.,TRBV5-8,CASSLGANVGQPQHF,TGTGCCAGCAGCTTAGGGGCCAATGTAGGCCAGCCCCAGCATTTT
TRBJ1-1,.,.,TRBV7-9,CASSFFGDDTEAFF,TGTGCCAGCAGCTTCTTCGGGGATGACACTGAGGCTTTCTTT
TRBJ2-1,once,.,TRBV5-1,CASSLGAGFSYNEQFF,TGCGCCAGCAGCCTTGGGGCTGGATTCTCTTACAATGAGCAGTTCTTC
TRBJ1-5,.,TRBD1,TRBV15,CATSGQGSNQPQHF,TGTGCCACCAGCGGACAGGGTAGCAATCAGCCCCAGCATTTT
TRBJ1-1,.,.,TRBV27,CASSSISPVTEAFF,TGTGCCAGCAGTTCCATATCCCCAGTCACTGAAGCTTTCTTT